This T cell receptor (beta chain) was identified during a study of blood T cell repertoires in COVID-19. Sequenced by immunoSEQ multiplex PCR; TCRdb stores in-frame clones only, minus some. The sample carries about 220,000 clones, under 90% recorded once. Germline V lookup: CDR1 SGHTA, CDR2 FQGTGA. Trimming removed 0 bases from V and 6 bases from J, with 9 bases in between. The CDR3 has 13 residues. This TCR was sampled from a woman aged 55-69 years who had recovered from COVID-19. Sequenced sample: PBMCs or T cells enriched from blood (not recorded which). This chain joins TRBV7-3 and TRBJ2-7; perhaps TRBD1 as D (7 bases). CDR3 residues: CASSLTEGAEQYF. In nucleotides, the CDR3 is TGTGCCAGCAGCTTAACGGAGGGGGCCGAGCAGTACTTC.